Listed below are T cell receptor beta chains from one sample, sequenced in a study of T cells in Graves' hyperthyroidism and ophthalmopathy. TCRdb reanalysed the multiplex PCR reads using MiXCR and keeps one entry per CDR3 protein. In the table there are under 450,000 distinct CDR3 sequences, approximately 13% of which are singletons. The sequencing sample was made of blood. These receptors came from a man aged 25-40 years with Graves' hyperthyroidism that later progressed to Graves' ophthalmopathy. The CDR3 runs from the conserved cysteine through the conserved F or W. Each record gives: clone size, D gene, V gene, J gene, CDR3 protein, CDR3 DNA. The D gene is left open where the match is weak. Expanded clones get a size class; other rows say once, few or many, or leave the size out.

size: -; D: -; V: TRBV20-1; J: TRBJ1-1; CDR3: CSARAGGGTEAFF; DNA: TGCAGTGCTAGAGCTGGGGGCGGAACTGAAGCTTTCTTT
size: many; D: -; V: TRBV10-1; J: TRBJ2-1; CDR3: CASSEDPSSYNEQFF; DNA: TGCGCCAGCAGTGAGGACCCAAGCTCCTACAATGAGCAGTTCTTC
size: many; D: TRBD2; V: TRBV6-1; J: TRBJ2-5; CDR3: CASSFIAGDAETQYF; DNA: TGTGCCAGCAGTTTCATAGCGGGGGACGCAGAGACCCAGTACTTC
size: many; D: -; V: TRBV28; J: TRBJ1-2; CDR3: CASRGRGGSNYGYTF; DNA: TGTGCCAGCAGAGGCAGGGGTGGGAGCAACTATGGCTACACCTTC
size: -; D: TRBD1; V: TRBV19; J: TRBJ2-1; CDR3: CASSLRQGFEQFF; DNA: TGTGCCAGTAGTCTACGACAGGGGTTTGAGCAGTTCTTC
size: -; D: TRBD1; V: TRBV10-1; J: TRBJ1-6; CDR3: CASSAGTGYSPLHF; DNA: TGCGCCAGCAGTGCCGGGACAGGGTATTCACCCCTCCACTTT
size: -; D: TRBD1; V: TRBV20-1; J: TRBJ1-2; CDR3: CSAGRDRDTYGYTF; DNA: TGCAGTGCTGGCCGGGACAGGGATACCTATGGCTACACCTTC
size: few; D: -; V: TRBV12-5; J: TRBJ2-3; CDR3: CASGLVLGGAGTQYF; DNA: TGTGCTAGTGGTTTGGTACTCGGGGGAGCAGGTACGCAGTATTTT
size: many; D: -; V: TRBV10-3; J: TRBJ1-6; CDR3: CAISGRRDTENSPLHF; DNA: TGTGCCATCAGCGGGAGGCGAGACACGGAAAATTCACCCCTCCACTTT
size: many; D: -; V: TRBV12-3/TRBV12-4; J: TRBJ1-1; CDR3: CASREEGEAFF; DNA: TGTGCCAGCAGGGAGGAGGGAGAAGCTTTCTTT
size: many; D: TRBD2; V: TRBV2; J: TRBJ2-7; CDR3: CASSVSREGQYF; DNA: TGTGCCAGCAGTGTCAGCCGGGAGGGGCAGTACTTC